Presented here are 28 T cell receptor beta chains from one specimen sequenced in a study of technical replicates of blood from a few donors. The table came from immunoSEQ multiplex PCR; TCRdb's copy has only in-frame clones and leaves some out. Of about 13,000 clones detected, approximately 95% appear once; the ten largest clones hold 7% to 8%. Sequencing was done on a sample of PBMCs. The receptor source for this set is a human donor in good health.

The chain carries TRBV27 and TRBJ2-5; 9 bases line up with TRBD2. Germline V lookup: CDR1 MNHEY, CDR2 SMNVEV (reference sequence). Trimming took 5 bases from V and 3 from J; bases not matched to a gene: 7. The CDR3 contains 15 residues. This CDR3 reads CASSPTGLAEETQYF. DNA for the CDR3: TGTGCCAGCAGTCCCACGGGACTAGCAGAAGAGACCCAGTACTTC.

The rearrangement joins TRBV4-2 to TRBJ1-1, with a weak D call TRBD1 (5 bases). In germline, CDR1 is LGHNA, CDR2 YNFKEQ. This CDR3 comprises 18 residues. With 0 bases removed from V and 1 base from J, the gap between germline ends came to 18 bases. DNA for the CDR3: TGTGCCAGCAGCCAAGATCCCGACCCCATGGGGGGGAACACTGAAGCTTTCTTT. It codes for CASSQDPDPMGGNTEAFF.

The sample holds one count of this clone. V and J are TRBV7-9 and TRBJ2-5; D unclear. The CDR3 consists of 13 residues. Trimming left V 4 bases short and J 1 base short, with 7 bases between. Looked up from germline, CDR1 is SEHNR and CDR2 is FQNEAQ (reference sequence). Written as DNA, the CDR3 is TGTGCCAGCAGCTGGTCGAGCCAAGAGACCCAGTACTTC. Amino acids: CASSWSSQETQYF.

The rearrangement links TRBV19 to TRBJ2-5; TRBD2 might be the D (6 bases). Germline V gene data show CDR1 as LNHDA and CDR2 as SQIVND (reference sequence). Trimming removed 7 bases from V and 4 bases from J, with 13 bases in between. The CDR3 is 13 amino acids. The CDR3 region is CASTPGGGETQYF. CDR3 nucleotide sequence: TGTGCCAGTACCCCCGGGGGTGGAGAGACCCAGTACTTC.

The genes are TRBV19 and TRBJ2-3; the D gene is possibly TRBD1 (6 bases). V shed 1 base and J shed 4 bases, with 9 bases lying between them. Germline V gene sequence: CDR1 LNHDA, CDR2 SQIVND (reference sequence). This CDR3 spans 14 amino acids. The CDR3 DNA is TGTGCCAGTAGTATAGGAACAGGGCCAGATACGCAGTATTTT. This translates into CASSIGTGPDTQYF.

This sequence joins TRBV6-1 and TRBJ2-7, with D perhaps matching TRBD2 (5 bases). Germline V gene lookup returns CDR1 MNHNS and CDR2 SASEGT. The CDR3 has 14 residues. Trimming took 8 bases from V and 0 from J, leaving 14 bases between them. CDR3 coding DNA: TGTGCCAGCTACGCTACGGGGAGCTCCTACGAGCAGTACTTC. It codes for CASYATGSSYEQYF.

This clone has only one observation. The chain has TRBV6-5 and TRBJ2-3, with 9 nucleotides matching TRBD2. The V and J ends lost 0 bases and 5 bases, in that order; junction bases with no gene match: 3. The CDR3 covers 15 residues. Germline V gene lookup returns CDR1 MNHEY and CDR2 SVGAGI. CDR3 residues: CASSYSLAGRDTQYF. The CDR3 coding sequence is TGTGCCAGCAGTTACTCGCTAGCGGGAAGAGATACGCAGTATTTT.

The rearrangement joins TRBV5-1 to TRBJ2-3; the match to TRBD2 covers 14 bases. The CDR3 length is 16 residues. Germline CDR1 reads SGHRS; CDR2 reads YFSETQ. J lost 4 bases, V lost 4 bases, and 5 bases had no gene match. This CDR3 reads CASSPGLAGASDTQYF. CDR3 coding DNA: TGCGCCAGCAGCCCGGGACTAGCGGGAGCTTCAGATACGCAGTATTTT.

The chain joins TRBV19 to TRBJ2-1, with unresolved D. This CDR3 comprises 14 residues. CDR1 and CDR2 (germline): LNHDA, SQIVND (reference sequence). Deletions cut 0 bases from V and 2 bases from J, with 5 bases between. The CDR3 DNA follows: TGTGCCAGTAGTATAGATCTACCCTACAATGAGCAGTTCTTC. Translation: CASSIDLPYNEQFF.

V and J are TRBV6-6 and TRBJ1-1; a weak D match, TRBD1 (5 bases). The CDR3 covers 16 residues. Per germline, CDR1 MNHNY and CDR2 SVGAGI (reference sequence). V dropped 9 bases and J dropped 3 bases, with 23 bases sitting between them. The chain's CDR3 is CASTSAGTAGDTEAFF. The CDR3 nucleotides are TGTGCCAGTACATCGGCCGGGACTGCAGGTGACACTGAAGCTTTCTTT.

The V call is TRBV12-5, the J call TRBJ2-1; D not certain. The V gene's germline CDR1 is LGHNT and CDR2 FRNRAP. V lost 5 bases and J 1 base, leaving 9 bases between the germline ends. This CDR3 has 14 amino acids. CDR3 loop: CASGGGTSYNEQFF. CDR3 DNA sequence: TGTGCTAGTGGTGGCGGCACGTCCTACAATGAGCAGTTCTTC.

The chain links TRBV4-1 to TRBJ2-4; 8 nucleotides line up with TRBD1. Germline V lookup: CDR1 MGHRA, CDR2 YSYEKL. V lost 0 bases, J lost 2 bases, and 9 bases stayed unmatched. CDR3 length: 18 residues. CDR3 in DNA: TGCGCCAGCAGCCAAGAGGGGCTGACAGGGGCAACCAAAAACATTCAGTACTTC. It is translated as CASSQEGLTGATKNIQYF.

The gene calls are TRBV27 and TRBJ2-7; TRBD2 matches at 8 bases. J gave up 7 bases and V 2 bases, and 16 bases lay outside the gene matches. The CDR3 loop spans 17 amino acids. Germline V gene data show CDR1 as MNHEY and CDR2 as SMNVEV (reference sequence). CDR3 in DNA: TGTGCCAGCAGTTTACGCGGGACGGGAGGGCGCTCTAGAGAGCAGTACTTC. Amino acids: CASSLRGTGGRSREQYF.

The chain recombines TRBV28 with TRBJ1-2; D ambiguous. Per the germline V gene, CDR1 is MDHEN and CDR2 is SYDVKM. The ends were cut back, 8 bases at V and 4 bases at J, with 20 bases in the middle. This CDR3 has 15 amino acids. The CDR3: CASDSSRRGFYGYTF. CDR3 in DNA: TGTGCCAGCGATAGTTCCCGGCGCGGATTCTATGGCTACACCTTC.

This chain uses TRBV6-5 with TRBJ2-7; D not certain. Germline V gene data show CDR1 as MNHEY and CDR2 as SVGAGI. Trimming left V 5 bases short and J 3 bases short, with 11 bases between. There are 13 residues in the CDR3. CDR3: CASSNRAGYEQYF. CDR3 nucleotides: TGTGCCAGCAGTAACCGAGCTGGCTACGAGCAGTACTTC.

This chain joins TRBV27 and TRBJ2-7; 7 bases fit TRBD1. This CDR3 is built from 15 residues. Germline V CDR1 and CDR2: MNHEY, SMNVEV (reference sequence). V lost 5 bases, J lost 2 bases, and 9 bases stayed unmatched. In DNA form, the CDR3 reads TGTGCCAGCAGTACCTTTAGAGGGGGCCCCTACGAGCAGTACTTC. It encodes CASSTFRGGPYEQYF.

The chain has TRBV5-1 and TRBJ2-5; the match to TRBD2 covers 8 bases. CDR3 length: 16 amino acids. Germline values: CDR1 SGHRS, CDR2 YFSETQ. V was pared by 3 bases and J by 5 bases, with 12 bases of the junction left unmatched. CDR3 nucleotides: TGCGCCAGCAGCTCAACCCAAGCGGGGGACACGGAGACCCAGTACTTC. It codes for CASSSTQAGDTETQYF.

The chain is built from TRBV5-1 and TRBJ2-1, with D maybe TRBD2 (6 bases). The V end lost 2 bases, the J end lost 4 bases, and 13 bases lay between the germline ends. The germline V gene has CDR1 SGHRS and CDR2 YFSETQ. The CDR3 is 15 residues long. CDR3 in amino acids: CASSFLASVYNEQFF. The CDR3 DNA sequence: TGCGCCAGCAGCTTTTTAGCTAGCGTATACAATGAGCAGTTCTTC.

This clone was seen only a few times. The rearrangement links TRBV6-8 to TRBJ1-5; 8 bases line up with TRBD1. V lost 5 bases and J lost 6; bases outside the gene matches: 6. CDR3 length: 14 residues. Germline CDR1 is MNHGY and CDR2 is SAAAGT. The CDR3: CASSPGGRGQPQHF. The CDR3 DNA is TGTGCCAGCAGTCCAGGGGGCCGCGGTCAGCCCCAGCATTTT.

The CDR3 DNA reads as TGTGCCAGCAGCTTGGGGACTAGCGGGAGGGATGAGCAGTTCTTC. Translating it yields CASSLGTSGRDEQFF. The rearrangement links TRBV12-1 to TRBJ2-1; the table's D call TRBD2 went unverified against the DNA. TRBV12-1 is flagged as a pseudogene. CDR3 size: 15 residues.

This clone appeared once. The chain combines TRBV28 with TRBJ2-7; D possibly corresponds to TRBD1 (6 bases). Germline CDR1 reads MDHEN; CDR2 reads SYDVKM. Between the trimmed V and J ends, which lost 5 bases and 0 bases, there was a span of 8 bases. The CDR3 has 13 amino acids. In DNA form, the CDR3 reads TGTGCCAGCAGTAGGGACATCTCCTACGAGCAGTACTTC. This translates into CASSRDISYEQYF.

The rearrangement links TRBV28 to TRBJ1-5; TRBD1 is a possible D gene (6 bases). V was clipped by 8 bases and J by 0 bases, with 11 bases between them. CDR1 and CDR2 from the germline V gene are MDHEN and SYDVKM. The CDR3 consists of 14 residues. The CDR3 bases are TGTGCCAGCCATTGGGGACATAGCAATCAGCCCCAGCATTTT. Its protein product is CASHWGHSNQPQHF.

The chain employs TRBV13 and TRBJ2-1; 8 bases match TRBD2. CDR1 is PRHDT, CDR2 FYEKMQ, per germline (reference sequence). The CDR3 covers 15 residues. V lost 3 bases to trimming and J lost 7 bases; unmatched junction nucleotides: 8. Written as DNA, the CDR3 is TGTGCCAGCAGCTTCTATGAGACTAGCGCAAATGAGCAGTTCTTC. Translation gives CASSFYETSANEQFF.

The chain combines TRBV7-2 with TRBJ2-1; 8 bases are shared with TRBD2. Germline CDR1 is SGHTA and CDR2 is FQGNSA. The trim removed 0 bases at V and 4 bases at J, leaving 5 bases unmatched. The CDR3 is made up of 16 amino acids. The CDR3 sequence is CASSLAAGGSYNEQFF. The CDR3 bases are TGTGCCAGCAGCTTAGCTGCGGGAGGCTCTTACAATGAGCAGTTCTTC.

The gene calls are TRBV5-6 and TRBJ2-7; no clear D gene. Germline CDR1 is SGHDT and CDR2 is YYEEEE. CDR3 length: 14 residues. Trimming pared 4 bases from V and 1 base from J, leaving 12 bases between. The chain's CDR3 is CASSTKPASYEQYF. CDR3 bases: TGTGCCAGCAGCACAAAACCCGCTTCCTACGAGCAGTACTTC.

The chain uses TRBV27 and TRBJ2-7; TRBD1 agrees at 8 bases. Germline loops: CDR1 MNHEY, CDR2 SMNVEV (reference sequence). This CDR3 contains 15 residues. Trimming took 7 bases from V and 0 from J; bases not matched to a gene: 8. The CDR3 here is CASNKQGGSSYEQYF. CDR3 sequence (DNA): TGTGCCAGCAATAAACAGGGGGGAAGCTCCTACGAGCAGTACTTC.

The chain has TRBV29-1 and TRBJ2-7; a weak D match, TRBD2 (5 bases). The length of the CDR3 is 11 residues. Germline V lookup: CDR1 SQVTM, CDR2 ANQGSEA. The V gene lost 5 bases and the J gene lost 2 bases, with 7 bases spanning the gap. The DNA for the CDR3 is TGCAGCGTTCACGGGACCTACGAGCAGTACTTC. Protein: CSVHGTYEQYF.

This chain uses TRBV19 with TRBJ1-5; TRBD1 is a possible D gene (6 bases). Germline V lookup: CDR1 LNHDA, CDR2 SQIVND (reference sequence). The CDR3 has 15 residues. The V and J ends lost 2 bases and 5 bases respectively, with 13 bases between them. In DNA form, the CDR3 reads TGTGCCAGTAGTATAAGGCAGGGGTCCGATCAGCCCCAGCATTTT. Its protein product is CASSIRQGSDQPQHF.